This is a list of T cell receptor beta chains from one sample in a study of blood T cell repertoires in COVID-19. Here immunoSEQ multiplex PCR was the method, and the copy in TCRdb shows in-frame clones only, minus some. Of around 160,000 clones detected, over 75% appear once; the ten largest clones hold approximately 9.9%. Sequencing input: peripheral blood. Source of these receptors: a man between 60 and 75 years old with active or convalescent COVID-19. Both conserved end residues are part of each CDR3. A D gene is named only where the DNA matches it firmly. Clone size is stated in some rows and not others, as once, few, many or a class when expanded.

cdr3_aa: CASSNRQGSYEQYF
cdr3_nt: TGCGCCAGCAGCAATCGACAGGGATCCTACGAGCAGTACTTC
clone_size: -
j_call: TRBJ2-7
v_call: TRBV5-1
d_call: TRBD1

cdr3_aa: CASSRQTGSLNEQYF
cdr3_nt: TGTGCCAGCTCACGCCAGACAGGGTCTTTGAACGAGCAGTACTTC
clone_size: -
j_call: TRBJ2-7
v_call: TRBV18
d_call: TRBD1

cdr3_aa: CASSLYGYEQYF
cdr3_nt: TGTGCCAGCAGCTTATACGGCTACGAGCAGTACTTC
clone_size: -
j_call: TRBJ2-7
v_call: TRBV13
d_call: -

cdr3_aa: CASSVGGQGRQGYTF
cdr3_nt: TGTGCCAGCAGCGTAGGGGGACAGGGGCGTCAGGGCTACACCTTC
clone_size: -
j_call: TRBJ1-2
v_call: TRBV9
d_call: TRBD1

cdr3_aa: CASSVAAAYNSPLHF
cdr3_nt: TGTGCCAGCAGCGTAGCTGCAGCGTATAATTCACCCCTCCACTTT
clone_size: once
j_call: TRBJ1-6
v_call: TRBV9
d_call: -

cdr3_aa: CASSPRPSGSSETQYF
cdr3_nt: TGTGCCAGCAGTCCACGTCCTAGCGGGAGTTCGGAGACCCAGTACTTC
clone_size: -
j_call: TRBJ2-5
v_call: TRBV25-1
d_call: TRBD2

cdr3_aa: CAISGGEGYGYTF
cdr3_nt: TGTGCCATCAGTGGCGGGGAAGGGTATGGCTACACCTTC
clone_size: -
j_call: TRBJ1-2
v_call: TRBV10-3
d_call: -

cdr3_aa: CATSGGGDEAFF
cdr3_nt: TGTGCCACCAGTGGAGGGGGAGATGAAGCTTTCTTT
clone_size: -
j_call: TRBJ1-1
v_call: TRBV24-1
d_call: -

cdr3_aa: CASSADTDYEQYF
cdr3_nt: TGTGCCAGCAGTGCGGACACCGACTACGAGCAGTACTTC
clone_size: -
j_call: TRBJ2-7
v_call: TRBV11-2
d_call: -

cdr3_aa: CASSRDRNTGELFF
cdr3_nt: TGTGCCAGCAGCCGGGACAGGAACACCGGGGAGCTGTTTTTT
clone_size: -
j_call: TRBJ2-2
v_call: TRBV5-4
d_call: TRBD1

cdr3_aa: CATSDSRTENYGYTF
cdr3_nt: TGTGCCACCAGTGACTCACGGACTGAGAACTATGGCTACACCTTC
clone_size: -
j_call: TRBJ1-2
v_call: TRBV24-1
d_call: -

cdr3_aa: CASQDPRATGEQFF
cdr3_nt: TGTGCCAGCCAGGACCCCCGGGCTACGGGGGAGCAGTTCTTC
clone_size: -
j_call: TRBJ2-1
v_call: TRBV5-4
d_call: -

cdr3_aa: CSVGGMSHFGTTDTQYF
cdr3_nt: TGCAGCGTGGGGGGGATGTCTCATTTTGGGACCACAGATACGCAGTATTTT
clone_size: -
j_call: TRBJ2-3
v_call: TRBV29-1
d_call: TRBD2

cdr3_aa: CASSSGTSPANEQFF
cdr3_nt: TGTGCCAGCAGCTCCGGGACTTCACCCGCCAATGAGCAGTTCTTC
clone_size: -
j_call: TRBJ2-1
v_call: TRBV7-9
d_call: -

cdr3_aa: CASSPPGQVIYGYTF
cdr3_nt: TGTGCCAGCTCACCACCTGGACAGGTGATCTATGGCTACACCTTC
clone_size: -
j_call: TRBJ1-2
v_call: TRBV18
d_call: TRBD1

cdr3_aa: CASSGTGGEGYTF
cdr3_nt: TGCGCCAGCAGTGGGACGGGGGGCGAAGGCTACACCTTC
clone_size: -
j_call: TRBJ1-2
v_call: TRBV10-1
d_call: -

cdr3_aa: CSARAPYEQYF
cdr3_nt: TGCAGTGCTCGCGCTCCATACGAGCAGTACTTC
clone_size: -
j_call: TRBJ2-7
v_call: TRBV20-1
d_call: -

cdr3_aa: CATTDRAATNEKLFF
cdr3_nt: TGTGCCACTACGGACAGGGCCGCAACTAATGAAAAACTGTTTTTT
clone_size: -
j_call: TRBJ1-4
v_call: TRBV19
d_call: TRBD1

cdr3_aa: CASSQTKLDRGRLMNTEAFF
cdr3_nt: TGCGCCAGCAGCCAGACGAAACTGGACAGGGGCCGACTTATGAACACTGAAGCTTTCTTT
clone_size: -
j_call: TRBJ1-1
v_call: TRBV4-1
d_call: TRBD1

cdr3_aa: CASSLGGANTGELFF
cdr3_nt: TGTGCCAGCAGCTTAGGGGGAGCTAACACCGGGGAGCTGTTTTTT
clone_size: -
j_call: TRBJ2-2
v_call: TRBV7-6
d_call: -

cdr3_aa: CASSPGQGLETQYF
cdr3_nt: TGTGCCAGCAGCCCTGGACAGGGGTTAGAGACCCAGTACTTC
clone_size: -
j_call: TRBJ2-5
v_call: TRBV7-9
d_call: TRBD1

cdr3_aa: CASGPGQGDEKLFF
cdr3_nt: TGCGCCAGCGGACCGGGACAGGGGGATGAAAAACTGTTTTTT
clone_size: -
j_call: TRBJ1-4
v_call: TRBV5-1
d_call: TRBD1

cdr3_aa: CASSLSRESPNTEAFF
cdr3_nt: TGCGCCAGCAGCTTGTCTCGTGAGAGCCCGAACACTGAAGCTTTCTTT
clone_size: -
j_call: TRBJ1-1
v_call: TRBV5-1
d_call: -

cdr3_aa: CASSLLAGSYNEQFF
cdr3_nt: TGTGCCAGCAGCCTACTAGCGGGGAGCTACAATGAGCAGTTCTTC
clone_size: -
j_call: TRBJ2-1
v_call: TRBV7-6
d_call: TRBD2

cdr3_aa: CASSLATGETNEQFF
cdr3_nt: TGCGCCAGCAGCTTGGCCACAGGGGAAACAAATGAGCAGTTCTTC
clone_size: many
j_call: TRBJ2-1
v_call: TRBV5-1
d_call: TRBD1

cdr3_aa: CASSVTGGKYEQYF
cdr3_nt: TGCGCCAGCAGCGTGACAGGGGGGAAGTACGAGCAGTACTTC
clone_size: -
j_call: TRBJ2-7
v_call: TRBV5-1
d_call: TRBD1

cdr3_aa: CASRPTGQGIRNTIYF
cdr3_nt: TGTGCCAGTAGGCCTACAGGTCAGGGAATTCGTAACACCATATATTTT
clone_size: -
j_call: TRBJ1-3
v_call: TRBV19
d_call: -

cdr3_aa: CASSYDRNTEAFF
cdr3_nt: TGTGCCAGCAGCTATGACAGGAACACTGAAGCTTTCTTT
clone_size: once
j_call: TRBJ1-1
v_call: TRBV6-5
d_call: -

cdr3_aa: CASSQAGTFSSTDTQYF
cdr3_nt: TGTGCCAGCAGCCAAGCCGGGACTTTTTCTAGCACAGATACGCAGTATTTT
clone_size: few
j_call: TRBJ2-3
v_call: TRBV3-1/TRBV3-2
d_call: -

cdr3_aa: CASSRLSYSNQPQHF
cdr3_nt: TGTGCCAGCAGTCGCCTGAGTTATAGCAATCAGCCCCAGCATTTT
clone_size: -
j_call: TRBJ1-5
v_call: TRBV6-5
d_call: -

cdr3_aa: CASSPPGQGGYEQYF
cdr3_nt: TGTGCCAGCTCACCTCCGGGACAGGGGGGCTACGAGCAGTACTTC
clone_size: -
j_call: TRBJ2-7
v_call: TRBV18
d_call: TRBD1

cdr3_aa: CASTEPAGQNTEAFF
cdr3_nt: TGTGCCAGCACCGAACCGGCAGGGCAGAACACTGAAGCTTTCTTT
clone_size: -
j_call: TRBJ1-1
v_call: TRBV2
d_call: -

cdr3_aa: CASSLAREGYEQYF
cdr3_nt: TGCGCCAGCAGCTTGGCTAGGGAGGGGTACGAGCAGTACTTC
clone_size: -
j_call: TRBJ2-7
v_call: TRBV5-1
d_call: TRBD2

cdr3_aa: CASSFEGAHGYTF
cdr3_nt: TGCGCCAGCAGCTTTGAGGGAGCTCATGGCTACACCTTC
clone_size: -
j_call: TRBJ1-2
v_call: TRBV5-1
d_call: -

cdr3_aa: CASRDSPGNTIYF
cdr3_nt: TGTGCCAGCAGGGACAGTCCCGGAAACACCATATATTTT
clone_size: -
j_call: TRBJ1-3
v_call: TRBV6-5
d_call: -

cdr3_aa: CASSYSTGAGNTIYF
cdr3_nt: TGTGCCAGCAGTTACTCGACAGGGGCTGGAAACACCATATATTTT
clone_size: -
j_call: TRBJ1-3
v_call: TRBV6-5
d_call: TRBD1

cdr3_aa: CASSPGGGPGSGANVLTF
cdr3_nt: TGTGCCAGCAGCCCTGGGGGGGGCCCGGGCTCTGGGGCCAACGTCCTGACTTTC
clone_size: -
j_call: TRBJ2-6
v_call: TRBV3-1/TRBV3-2
d_call: -

cdr3_aa: CASSVRQGPLPTNEKLFF
cdr3_nt: TGTGCCAGCAGCGTCAGACAGGGGCCGTTACCAACTAATGAAAAACTGTTTTTT
clone_size: once
j_call: TRBJ1-4
v_call: TRBV7-9
d_call: TRBD1

cdr3_aa: CACSGNRLEQYF
cdr3_nt: TGTGCCTGTAGCGGGAACCGTCTGGAGCAGTACTTC
clone_size: few
j_call: TRBJ2-7
v_call: TRBV3-1/TRBV3-2
d_call: TRBD2

cdr3_aa: CASSPTWASGGRTDTQYF
cdr3_nt: TGTGCCAGCAGCCCAACGTGGGCTAGCGGGGGGCGCACAGATACGCAGTATTTT
clone_size: -
j_call: TRBJ2-3
v_call: TRBV11-2
d_call: TRBD2

cdr3_aa: CASSPRQGSYEQYF
cdr3_nt: TGTGCCAGCTCACCAAGGCAGGGCTCCTACGAGCAGTACTTC
clone_size: -
j_call: TRBJ2-7
v_call: TRBV18
d_call: -

cdr3_aa: CASSPPGNEQFF
cdr3_nt: TGTGCCAGCAGCCCCCCGGGTAATGAGCAGTTCTTC
clone_size: -
j_call: TRBJ2-1
v_call: TRBV7-2
d_call: -

cdr3_aa: CASMAGGPTDTQYF
cdr3_nt: TGTGCCAGTATGGCAGGGGGCCCCACAGATACGCAGTATTTT
clone_size: -
j_call: TRBJ2-3
v_call: TRBV19
d_call: TRBD1

cdr3_aa: CASSKCCRAYNQPQHF
cdr3_nt: TGTGCCAGCAGCAAATGCTGCAGGGCATACAATCAGCCCCAGCATTTT
clone_size: -
j_call: TRBJ1-5
v_call: TRBV21-1
d_call: -

cdr3_aa: CASSPWGGQETQYF
cdr3_nt: TGTGCCAGCAGCCCCTGGGGGGGGCAAGAGACCCAGTACTTC
clone_size: once
j_call: TRBJ2-5
v_call: TRBV11-2
d_call: TRBD2